The rows below give T cell receptor beta chains drawn from one sample of a study of post-analysis software for immune sequencing data. TCRdb re-derived calls from the PCR reads in MiXCR, one entry per CDR3 protein. The table includes about 770,000 distinct CDR3 sequences, around 46% detected once. The sequenced sample was blood. These receptors were collected from a girl under 18 with multiple sclerosis. The CDR3 runs from the conserved cysteine through the conserved F or W. The D gene is left open where the match is weak. Rows give clone size only sometimes, using once, few, many, or a class for an expanded clone.

clone size: many; J gene: TRBJ1-1; D gene: .; V gene: TRBV29-1; CDR3 protein: CSVRDGDTEAFF; CDR3 DNA: TGCAGCGTCCGGGACGGGGACACTGAAGCTTTCTTT
clone size: .; J gene: TRBJ2-1; D gene: TRBD2; V gene: TRBV5-1; CDR3 protein: CASSFSGRAGNEQFF; CDR3 DNA: TGCGCCAGCAGCTTCAGCGGGAGGGCGGGGAATGAGCAGTTCTTC
clone size: .; J gene: TRBJ2-1; D gene: .; V gene: TRBV5-5; CDR3 protein: CASSHEGRDEQFF; CDR3 DNA: TGTGCCAGCAGTCACGAGGGAAGGGATGAGCAGTTCTTC
clone size: many; J gene: TRBJ2-5; D gene: TRBD1; V gene: TRBV30; CDR3 protein: CACDRGGETQYF; CDR3 DNA: TGTGCCTGCGACAGGGGTGGGGAGACCCAGTACTTC
clone size: .; J gene: TRBJ1-2; D gene: .; V gene: TRBV28; CDR3 protein: CASSLWEGDYGYTF; CDR3 DNA: TGTGCCAGCAGTTTATGGGAGGGGGACTATGGCTACACCTTC
clone size: once; J gene: TRBJ1-5; D gene: .; V gene: TRBV6-5; CDR3 protein: CASSYGRVGQPQHF; CDR3 DNA: TGTGCCAGCAGTTACGGGAGGGTTGGGCAGCCCCAGCATTTT
clone size: .; J gene: TRBJ2-5; D gene: TRBD1; V gene: TRBV20-1; CDR3 protein: CSASGPGGRQETQYF; CDR3 DNA: TGCAGTGCTAGTGGTCCAGGGGGACGGCAAGAGACCCAGTACTTC
clone size: .; J gene: TRBJ1-5; D gene: .; V gene: TRBV29-1; CDR3 protein: CSVRWKSNQPQHF; CDR3 DNA: TGCAGCGTTCGCTGGAAGAGCAATCAGCCCCAGCATTTT
clone size: .; J gene: TRBJ2-1; D gene: TRBD2; V gene: TRBV28; CDR3 protein: CASSDGLARYNEQFF; CDR3 DNA: TGTGCCAGCAGTGACGGACTAGCGCGTTACAATGAGCAGTTCTTC
clone size: few; J gene: TRBJ2-7; D gene: TRBD2; V gene: TRBV29-1; CDR3 protein: CSVEVAGDCEQYF; CDR3 DNA: TGCAGCGTTGAGGTAGCGGGAGACTGCGAGCAGTACTTC
clone size: .; J gene: TRBJ1-2; D gene: TRBD1; V gene: TRBV4-3; CDR3 protein: CASSRGQENYGYTF; CDR3 DNA: TGCGCCAGCAGCCGGGGACAGGAGAACTATGGCTACACCTTC
clone size: .; J gene: TRBJ1-2; D gene: TRBD1; V gene: TRBV7-9; CDR3 protein: CASSLEGDRGGYGYTF; CDR3 DNA: TGTGCCAGCAGCTTAGAAGGGGACAGGGGAGGATATGGCTACACCTTC
clone size: .; J gene: TRBJ1-6; D gene: TRBD1; V gene: TRBV28; CDR3 protein: CASQLGTGGDRPNSPLHF; CDR3 DNA: TGTGCCAGCCAGCTAGGGACAGGGGGCGATCGGCCGAATTCACCCCTCCACTTT
clone size: .; J gene: TRBJ1-2; D gene: .; V gene: TRBV25-1; CDR3 protein: CASSEPGRNHYGYTF; CDR3 DNA: TGTGCCAGCAGTGAACCGGGACGGAACCACTATGGCTACACCTTC
clone size: .; J gene: TRBJ2-7; D gene: TRBD1; V gene: TRBV5-1; CDR3 protein: CASSLADRVYEQYF; CDR3 DNA: TGCGCCAGCAGCTTGGCGGACAGGGTGTACGAGCAGTACTTC
clone size: .; J gene: TRBJ2-2; D gene: TRBD2; V gene: TRBV29-1; CDR3 protein: CSAKGLAEAGELFF; CDR3 DNA: TGCAGCGCCAAGGGACTAGCGGAGGCCGGGGAGCTGTTTTTT
clone size: .; J gene: TRBJ2-3; D gene: TRBD1; V gene: TRBV5-1; CDR3 protein: CASSTLSRGQGTDTQYF; CDR3 DNA: TGCGCCAGCAGCACCCTATCCCGTGGACAGGGGACAGATACGCAGTATTTT
clone size: .; J gene: TRBJ2-1; D gene: TRBD1; V gene: TRBV20-1; CDR3 protein: CSARTPGQKIPGSYNEQFF; CDR3 DNA: TGCAGTGCTAGGACCCCGGGACAGAAAATTCCCGGCTCCTACAATGAGCAGTTCTTC
clone size: .; J gene: TRBJ2-7; D gene: .; V gene: TRBV7-2; CDR3 protein: CASGFTPYEQYF; CDR3 DNA: TGTGCCAGCGGGTTTACACCTTACGAGCAGTACTTC
clone size: .; J gene: TRBJ2-2; D gene: TRBD1; V gene: TRBV24-1; CDR3 protein: CATSDLPDRVPNTGELFF; CDR3 DNA: TGTGCCACCAGTGATTTGCCTGACAGGGTCCCAAACACCGGGGAGCTGTTTTTT
clone size: few; J gene: TRBJ1-4; D gene: .; V gene: TRBV5-1; CDR3 protein: CASSLVTAEKLFF; CDR3 DNA: TGCGCCAGCAGCTTGGTAACAGCTGAAAAACTGTTTTTT
clone size: .; J gene: TRBJ2-3; D gene: TRBD2; V gene: TRBV29-1; CDR3 protein: CSVEGPGGATWGTDTQYF; CDR3 DNA: TGCAGCGTTGAAGGACCGGGAGGGGCGACTTGGGGCACAGATACGCAGTATTTT
clone size: .; J gene: TRBJ2-1; D gene: TRBD2; V gene: TRBV5-1; CDR3 protein: CASSPLGLAGLNGQFF; CDR3 DNA: TGCGCCAGCAGCCCCCTGGGTCTAGCGGGTCTCAATGGGCAGTTCTTC
clone size: .; J gene: TRBJ2-5; D gene: .; V gene: TRBV7-7; CDR3 protein: CASSSDTQETQYF; CDR3 DNA: TGTGCTAGCAGCTCTGACACCCAAGAGACCCAGTACTTC
clone size: .; J gene: TRBJ2-7; D gene: .; V gene: TRBV6-1; CDR3 protein: CASSQALGRDEQYF; CDR3 DNA: TGTGCCAGCAGTCAAGCGTTGGGTCGGGACGAGCAGTACTTC
clone size: .; J gene: TRBJ2-1; D gene: .; V gene: TRBV11-2; CDR3 protein: CASSLGQPRDEQFF; CDR3 DNA: TGTGCCAGCAGCTTAGGGCAACCGCGTGATGAGCAGTTCTTC
clone size: .; J gene: TRBJ2-3; D gene: TRBD2; V gene: TRBV6-5; CDR3 protein: CASRGGTSGFNDTQYF; CDR3 DNA: TGTGCCAGCAGGGGCGGGACTAGCGGCTTTAACGATACGCAGTATTTT
clone size: .; J gene: TRBJ1-6; D gene: .; V gene: TRBV20-1; CDR3 protein: CSAPPREYNSPLHF; CDR3 DNA: TGCAGTGCCCCTCCACGGGAGTATAATTCACCCCTCCACTTT
clone size: .; J gene: TRBJ2-5; D gene: TRBD1; V gene: TRBV7-6; CDR3 protein: CASSPRTGWAETQYF; CDR3 DNA: TGTGCCAGCAGCCCCCGGACAGGGTGGGCAGAGACCCAGTACTTC
clone size: .; J gene: TRBJ2-5; D gene: .; V gene: TRBV29-1; CDR3 protein: CSVLEETQYF; CDR3 DNA: TGCAGCGTTCTCGAGGAGACCCAGTACTTC
clone size: .; J gene: TRBJ2-1; D gene: .; V gene: TRBV10-3; CDR3 protein: CAISESMGSSYNEQFF; CDR3 DNA: TGTGCCATCAGTGAGTCGATGGGTAGCTCCTACAATGAGCAGTTCTTC
clone size: .; J gene: TRBJ2-5; D gene: .; V gene: TRBV9; CDR3 protein: CASSVDGLQETQYF; CDR3 DNA: TGTGCCAGCAGCGTAGACGGGCTACAAGAGACCCAGTACTTC
clone size: .; J gene: TRBJ2-7; D gene: .; V gene: TRBV12-3/TRBV12-4; CDR3 protein: CASSYFGHREQYF; CDR3 DNA: TGTGCCAGCAGCTATTTCGGACATCGCGAGCAGTACTTC
clone size: .; J gene: TRBJ1-2; D gene: .; V gene: TRBV27; CDR3 protein: CASSLSRGAGGYTF; CDR3 DNA: TGTGCCAGCAGTTTATCGCGGGGGGCGGGAGGCTACACCTTC
clone size: .; J gene: TRBJ2-7; D gene: .; V gene: TRBV12-3/TRBV12-4; CDR3 protein: CASSLRETDSFGQYF; CDR3 DNA: TGTGCCAGCAGTTTAAGGGAGACCGATTCCTTTGGGCAGTACTTC